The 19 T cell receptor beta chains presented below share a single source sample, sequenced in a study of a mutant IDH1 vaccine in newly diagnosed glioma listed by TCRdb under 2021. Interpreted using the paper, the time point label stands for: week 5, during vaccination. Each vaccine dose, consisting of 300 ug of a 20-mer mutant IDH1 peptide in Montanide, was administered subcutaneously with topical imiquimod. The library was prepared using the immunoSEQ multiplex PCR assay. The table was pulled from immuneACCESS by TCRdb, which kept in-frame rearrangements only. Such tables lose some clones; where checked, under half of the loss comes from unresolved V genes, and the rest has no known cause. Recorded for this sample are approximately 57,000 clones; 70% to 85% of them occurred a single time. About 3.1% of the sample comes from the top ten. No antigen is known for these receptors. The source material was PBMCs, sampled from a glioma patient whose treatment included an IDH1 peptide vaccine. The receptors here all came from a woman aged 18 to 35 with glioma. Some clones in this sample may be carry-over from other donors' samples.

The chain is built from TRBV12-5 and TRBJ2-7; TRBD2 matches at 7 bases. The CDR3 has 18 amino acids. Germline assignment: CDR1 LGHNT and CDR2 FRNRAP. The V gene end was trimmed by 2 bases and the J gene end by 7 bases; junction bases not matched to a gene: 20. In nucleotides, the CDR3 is TGTGCTAGTGGTTTGACCCCACGGGGAGCGGGGCCTTTGGGTGAGCAGTACTTC. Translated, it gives CASGLTPRGAGPLGEQYF.

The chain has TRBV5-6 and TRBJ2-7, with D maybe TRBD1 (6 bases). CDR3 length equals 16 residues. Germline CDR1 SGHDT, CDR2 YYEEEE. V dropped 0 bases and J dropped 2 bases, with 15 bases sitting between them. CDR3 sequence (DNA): TGTGCCAGCAGCTTGGAAACAGGGTATTTGCCCTACGAGCAGTACTTC. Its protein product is CASSLETGYLPYEQYF.

CDR3 region: CASSTDRTTTNEKLFF. CDR3 nucleotide sequence: TGTGCCAGCAGCACGGACAGGACAACAACTAATGAAAAACTGTTTTTT. The chain employs TRBV7-6 and TRBJ1-4; 7 nucleotides agree with TRBD1. The junction had 6 bases not matched to a gene; V was cut back by 5 bases and J by 0 bases. Germline V gene sequence: CDR1 SGHVS, CDR2 FNYEAQ. This CDR3 is 16 amino acids long.

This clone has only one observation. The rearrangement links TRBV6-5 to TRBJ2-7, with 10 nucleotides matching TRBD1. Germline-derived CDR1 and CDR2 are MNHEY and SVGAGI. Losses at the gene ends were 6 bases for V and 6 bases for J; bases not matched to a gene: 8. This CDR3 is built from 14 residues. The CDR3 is CASRKTGGPSEQYF. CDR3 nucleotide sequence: TGTGCCAGCAGGAAGACAGGGGGCCCTTCCGAGCAGTACTTC.

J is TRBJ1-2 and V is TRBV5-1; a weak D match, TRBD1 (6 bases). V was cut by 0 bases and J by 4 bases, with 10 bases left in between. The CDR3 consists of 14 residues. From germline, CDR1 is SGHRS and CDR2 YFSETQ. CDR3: CASSLEDSRYGYTF. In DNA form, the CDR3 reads TGCGCCAGCAGCTTGGAGGACAGTCGCTATGGCTACACCTTC.

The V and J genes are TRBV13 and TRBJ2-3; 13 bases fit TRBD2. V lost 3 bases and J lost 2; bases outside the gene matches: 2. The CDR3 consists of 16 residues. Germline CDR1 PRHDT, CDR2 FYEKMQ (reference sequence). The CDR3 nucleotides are TGTGCCAGCAGCTTGGGACTAGCGGGGATCACAGATACGCAGTATTTT. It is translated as CASSLGLAGITDTQYF.

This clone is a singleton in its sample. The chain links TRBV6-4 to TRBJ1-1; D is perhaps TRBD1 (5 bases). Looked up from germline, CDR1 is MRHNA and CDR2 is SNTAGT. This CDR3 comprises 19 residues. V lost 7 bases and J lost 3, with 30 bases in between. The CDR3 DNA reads TGTGCCAGCACCGACATTCTACCTCAGAGGGGTGCGGCGTACACTGAAGCTTTCTTT. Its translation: CASTDILPQRGAAYTEAFF.

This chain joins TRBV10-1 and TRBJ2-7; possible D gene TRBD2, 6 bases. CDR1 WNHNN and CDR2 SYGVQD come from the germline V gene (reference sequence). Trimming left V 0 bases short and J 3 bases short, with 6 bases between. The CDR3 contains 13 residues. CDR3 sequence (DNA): TGCGCCAGCAGTGAGTCGGGAGGCTACGAGCAGTACTTC. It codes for CASSESGGYEQYF.

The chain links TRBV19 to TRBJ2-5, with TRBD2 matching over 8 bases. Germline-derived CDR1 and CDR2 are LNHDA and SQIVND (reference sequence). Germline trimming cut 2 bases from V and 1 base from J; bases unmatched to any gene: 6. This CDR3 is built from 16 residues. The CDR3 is CASSILAGGVQETQYF. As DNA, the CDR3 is TGTGCCAGTAGTATACTAGCGGGTGGAGTCCAAGAGACCCAGTACTTC.

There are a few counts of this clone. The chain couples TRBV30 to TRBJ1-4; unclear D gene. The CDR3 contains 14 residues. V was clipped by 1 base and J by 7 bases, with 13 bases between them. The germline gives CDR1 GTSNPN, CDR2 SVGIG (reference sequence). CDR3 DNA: TGTGCCTGGAGTGCCGGGCCCTTCGGTGAAAAACTGTTTTTT. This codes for CAWSAGPFGEKLFF.

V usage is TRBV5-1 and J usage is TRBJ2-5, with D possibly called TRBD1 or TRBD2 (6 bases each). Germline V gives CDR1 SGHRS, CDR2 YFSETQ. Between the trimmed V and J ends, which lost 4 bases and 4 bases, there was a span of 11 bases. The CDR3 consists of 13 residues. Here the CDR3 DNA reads TGCGCCAGCAGCCCCGGGGGCGGAGAGACCCAGTACTTC. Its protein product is CASSPGGGETQYF.

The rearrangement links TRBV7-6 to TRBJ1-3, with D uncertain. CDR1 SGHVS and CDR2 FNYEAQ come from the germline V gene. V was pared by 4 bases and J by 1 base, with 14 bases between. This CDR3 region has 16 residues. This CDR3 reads CASSSLPLGSGNTIYF. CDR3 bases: TGTGCCAGCAGCTCACTCCCCCTAGGATCTGGAAACACCATATATTTT.

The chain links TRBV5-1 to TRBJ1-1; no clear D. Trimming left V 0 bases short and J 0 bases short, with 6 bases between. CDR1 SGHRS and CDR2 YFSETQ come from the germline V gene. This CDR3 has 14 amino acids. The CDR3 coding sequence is TGCGCCAGCAGCTTGGGTCCGCTGAACACTGAAGCTTTCTTT. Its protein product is CASSLGPLNTEAFF. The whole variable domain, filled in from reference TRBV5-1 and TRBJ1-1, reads KAGVTQTPRYLIKTRGQQVTLSCSPISGHRSVSWYQQTPGQGLQFLFEYFSETQRNKGNFPGRFSGRQFSNSRSEMNVSTLELGDSALYLCASSLGPLNTEAFFGQGTRLTVV.

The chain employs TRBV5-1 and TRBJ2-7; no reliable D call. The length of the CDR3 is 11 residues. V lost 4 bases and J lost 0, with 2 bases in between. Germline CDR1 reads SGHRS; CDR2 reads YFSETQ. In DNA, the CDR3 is TGCGCCAGCAGCGACTCCTACGAGCAGTACTTC. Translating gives CASSDSYEQYF.

The CDR3 is CASSFKRENIQYF. The DNA for the CDR3 is TGTGCCAGCAGTTTCAAGAGGGAAAACATTCAGTACTTC. The chain carries TRBV28 and TRBJ2-4, with a possible D match to TRBD2 (5 bases). V lost 3 bases and J lost 5, with 8 bases in between. The CDR3 sequence is 13 residues long. Germline CDR1 MDHEN, CDR2 SYDVKM.

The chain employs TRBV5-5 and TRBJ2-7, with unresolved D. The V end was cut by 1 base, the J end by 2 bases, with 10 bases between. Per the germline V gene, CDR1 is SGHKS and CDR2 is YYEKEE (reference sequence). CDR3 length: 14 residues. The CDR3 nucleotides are TGTGCCAGCAGCTTGCGGCCGGACGCCTACGAGCAGTACTTC. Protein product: CASSLRPDAYEQYF.

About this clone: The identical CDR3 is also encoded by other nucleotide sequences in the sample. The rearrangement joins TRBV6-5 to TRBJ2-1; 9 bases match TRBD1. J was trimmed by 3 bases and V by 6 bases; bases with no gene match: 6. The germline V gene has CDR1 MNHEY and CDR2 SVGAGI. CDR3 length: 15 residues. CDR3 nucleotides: TGTGCCAGCAGCCCAACAGGGGGCAACTACAATGAGCAGTTCTTC. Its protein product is CASSPTGGNYNEQFF.

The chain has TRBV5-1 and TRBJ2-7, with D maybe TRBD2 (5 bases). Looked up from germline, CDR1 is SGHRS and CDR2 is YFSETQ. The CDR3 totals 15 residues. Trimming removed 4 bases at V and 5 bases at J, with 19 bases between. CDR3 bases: TGCGCCAGCAGCCCCCGAAGGAAAGGAGGCCACGAGCAGTACTTC. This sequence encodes CASSPRRKGGHEQYF.

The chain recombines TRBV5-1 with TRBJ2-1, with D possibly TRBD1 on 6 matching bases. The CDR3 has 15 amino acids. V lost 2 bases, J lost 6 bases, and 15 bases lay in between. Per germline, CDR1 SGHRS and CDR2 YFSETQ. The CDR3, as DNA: TGCGCCAGCAGCTTACAGGGTTCTATGGGCAATGAGCAGTTCTTC. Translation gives CASSLQGSMGNEQFF.